This record looks at one T cell receptor beta chain sequence and its context. CDR1 is SNHLY and CDR2 is FYNNEI in the germline V gene. CDR3 length: 15 amino acids. With 7 bases removed from V and 5 bases from J, the gap between germline ends came to 17 bases. This record comes from a study of blood T cell repertoires in COVID-19. Study overall: Some COVID-19 samples were acute and others convalescent; all came from the United States, Italy and Spain. Nucleic acid was either cDNA or gDNA, and it came from T cells, B-cell-depleted T cells, or PBMCs.

Authors' data handling: Reference gene primer amplification gave nucleated cell count estimates. TCRdb's copy holds only in-frame clones and misses some; the assay was immunoSEQ multiplex PCR. V and J calls and clone size are as listed in that table; D and trimming were resolved from the DNA. The sample has about 250,000 clones; around four fifths are singletons. The TCR was taken from a middle-aged man with acute or convalescent COVID-19. What was sequenced was peripheral blood. The gene calls are TRBV2 and TRBJ1-4, with D unresolved. The CDR3 bases are TGTGCCAGCAAACCCTTTGCGGCTGGAAATGAAAAACTGTTTTTT. It translates to CASKPFAAGNEKLFF.